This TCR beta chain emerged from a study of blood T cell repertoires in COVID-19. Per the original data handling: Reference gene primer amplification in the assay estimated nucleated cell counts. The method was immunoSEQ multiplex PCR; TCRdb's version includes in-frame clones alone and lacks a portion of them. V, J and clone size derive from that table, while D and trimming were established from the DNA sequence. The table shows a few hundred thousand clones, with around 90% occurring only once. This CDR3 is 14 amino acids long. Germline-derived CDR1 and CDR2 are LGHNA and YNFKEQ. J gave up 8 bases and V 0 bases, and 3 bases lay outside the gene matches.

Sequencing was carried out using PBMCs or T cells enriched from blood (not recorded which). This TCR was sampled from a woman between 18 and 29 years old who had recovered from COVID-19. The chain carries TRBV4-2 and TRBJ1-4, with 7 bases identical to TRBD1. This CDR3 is CASSQEGRGEKLFF. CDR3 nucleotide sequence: TGTGCCAGCAGCCAAGAGGGCAGGGGGGAAAAACTGTTTTTT.